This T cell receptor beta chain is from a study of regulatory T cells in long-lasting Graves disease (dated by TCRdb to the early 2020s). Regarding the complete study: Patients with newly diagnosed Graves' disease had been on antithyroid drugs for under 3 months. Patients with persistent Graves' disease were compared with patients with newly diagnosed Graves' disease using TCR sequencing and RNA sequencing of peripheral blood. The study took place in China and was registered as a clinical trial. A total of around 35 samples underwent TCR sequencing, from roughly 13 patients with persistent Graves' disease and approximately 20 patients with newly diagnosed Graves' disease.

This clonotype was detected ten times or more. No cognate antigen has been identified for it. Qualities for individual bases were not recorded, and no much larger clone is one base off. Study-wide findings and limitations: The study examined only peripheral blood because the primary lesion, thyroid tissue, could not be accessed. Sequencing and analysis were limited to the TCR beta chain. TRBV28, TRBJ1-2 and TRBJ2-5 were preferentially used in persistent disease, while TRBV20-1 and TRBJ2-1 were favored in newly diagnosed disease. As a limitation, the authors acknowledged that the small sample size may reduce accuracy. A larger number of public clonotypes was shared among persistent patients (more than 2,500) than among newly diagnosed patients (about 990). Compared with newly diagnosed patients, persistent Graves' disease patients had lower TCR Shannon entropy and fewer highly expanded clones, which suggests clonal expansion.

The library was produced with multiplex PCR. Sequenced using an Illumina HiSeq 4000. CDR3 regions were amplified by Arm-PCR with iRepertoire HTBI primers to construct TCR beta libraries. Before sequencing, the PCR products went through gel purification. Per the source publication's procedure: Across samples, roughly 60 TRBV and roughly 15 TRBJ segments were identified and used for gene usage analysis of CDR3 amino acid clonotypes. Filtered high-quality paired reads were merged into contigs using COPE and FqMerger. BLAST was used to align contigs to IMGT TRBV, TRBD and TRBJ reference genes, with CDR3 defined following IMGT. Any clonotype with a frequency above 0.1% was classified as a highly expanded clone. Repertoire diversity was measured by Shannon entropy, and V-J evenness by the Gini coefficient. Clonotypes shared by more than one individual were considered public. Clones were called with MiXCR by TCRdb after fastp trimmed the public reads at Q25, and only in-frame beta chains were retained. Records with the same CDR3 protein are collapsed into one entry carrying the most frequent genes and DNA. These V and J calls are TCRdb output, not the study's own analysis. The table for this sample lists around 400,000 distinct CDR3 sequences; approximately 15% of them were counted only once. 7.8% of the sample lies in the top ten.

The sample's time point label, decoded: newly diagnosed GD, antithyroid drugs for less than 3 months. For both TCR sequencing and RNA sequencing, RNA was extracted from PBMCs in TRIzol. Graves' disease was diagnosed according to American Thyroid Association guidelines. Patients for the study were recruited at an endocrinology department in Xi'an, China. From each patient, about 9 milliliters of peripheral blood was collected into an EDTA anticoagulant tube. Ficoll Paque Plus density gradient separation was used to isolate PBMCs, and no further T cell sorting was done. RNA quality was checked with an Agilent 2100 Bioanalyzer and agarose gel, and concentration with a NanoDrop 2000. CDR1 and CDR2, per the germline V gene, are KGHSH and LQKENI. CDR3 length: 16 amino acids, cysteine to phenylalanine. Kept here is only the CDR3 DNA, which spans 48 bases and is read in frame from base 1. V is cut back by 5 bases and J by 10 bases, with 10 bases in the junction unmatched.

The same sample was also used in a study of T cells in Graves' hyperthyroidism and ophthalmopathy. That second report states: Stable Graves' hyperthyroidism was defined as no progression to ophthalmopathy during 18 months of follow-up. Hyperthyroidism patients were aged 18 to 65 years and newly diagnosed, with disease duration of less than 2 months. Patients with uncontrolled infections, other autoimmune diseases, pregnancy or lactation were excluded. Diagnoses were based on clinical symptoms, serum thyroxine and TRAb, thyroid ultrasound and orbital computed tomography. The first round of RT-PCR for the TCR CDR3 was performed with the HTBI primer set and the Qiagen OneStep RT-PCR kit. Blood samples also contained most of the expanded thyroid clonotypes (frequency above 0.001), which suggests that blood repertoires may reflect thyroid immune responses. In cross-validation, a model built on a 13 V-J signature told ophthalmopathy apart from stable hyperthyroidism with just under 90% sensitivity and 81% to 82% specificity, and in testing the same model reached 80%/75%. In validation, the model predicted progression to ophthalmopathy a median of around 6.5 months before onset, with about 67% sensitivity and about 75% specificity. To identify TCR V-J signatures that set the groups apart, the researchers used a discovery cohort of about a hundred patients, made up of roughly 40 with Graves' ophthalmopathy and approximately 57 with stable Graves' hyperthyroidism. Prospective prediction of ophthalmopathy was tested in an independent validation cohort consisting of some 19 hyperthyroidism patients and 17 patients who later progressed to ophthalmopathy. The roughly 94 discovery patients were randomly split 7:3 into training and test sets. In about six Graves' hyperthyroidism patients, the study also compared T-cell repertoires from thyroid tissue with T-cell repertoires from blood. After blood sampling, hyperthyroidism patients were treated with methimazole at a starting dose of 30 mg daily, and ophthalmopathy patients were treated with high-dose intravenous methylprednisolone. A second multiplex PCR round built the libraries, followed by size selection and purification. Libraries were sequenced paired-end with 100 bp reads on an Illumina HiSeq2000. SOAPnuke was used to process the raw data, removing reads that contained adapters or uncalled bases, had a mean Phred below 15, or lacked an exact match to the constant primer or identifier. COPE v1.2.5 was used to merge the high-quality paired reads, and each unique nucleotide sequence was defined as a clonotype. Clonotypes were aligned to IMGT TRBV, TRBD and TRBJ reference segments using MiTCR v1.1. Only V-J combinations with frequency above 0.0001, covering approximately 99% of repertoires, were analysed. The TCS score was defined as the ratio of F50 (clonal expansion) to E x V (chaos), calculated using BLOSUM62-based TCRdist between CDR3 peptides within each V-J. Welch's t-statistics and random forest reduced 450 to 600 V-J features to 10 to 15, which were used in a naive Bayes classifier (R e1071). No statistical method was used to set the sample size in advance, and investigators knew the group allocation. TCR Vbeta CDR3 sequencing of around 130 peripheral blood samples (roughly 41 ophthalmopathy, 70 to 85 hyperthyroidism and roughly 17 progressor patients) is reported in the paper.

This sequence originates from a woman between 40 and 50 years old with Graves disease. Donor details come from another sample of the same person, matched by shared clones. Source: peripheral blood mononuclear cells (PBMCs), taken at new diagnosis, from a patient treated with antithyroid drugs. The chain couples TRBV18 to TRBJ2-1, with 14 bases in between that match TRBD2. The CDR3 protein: CASSLGLAGATSEQFF. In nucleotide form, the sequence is TGTGCCAGCTCATTGGGACTAGCGGGAGCAACATCCGAGCAGTTCTTC.